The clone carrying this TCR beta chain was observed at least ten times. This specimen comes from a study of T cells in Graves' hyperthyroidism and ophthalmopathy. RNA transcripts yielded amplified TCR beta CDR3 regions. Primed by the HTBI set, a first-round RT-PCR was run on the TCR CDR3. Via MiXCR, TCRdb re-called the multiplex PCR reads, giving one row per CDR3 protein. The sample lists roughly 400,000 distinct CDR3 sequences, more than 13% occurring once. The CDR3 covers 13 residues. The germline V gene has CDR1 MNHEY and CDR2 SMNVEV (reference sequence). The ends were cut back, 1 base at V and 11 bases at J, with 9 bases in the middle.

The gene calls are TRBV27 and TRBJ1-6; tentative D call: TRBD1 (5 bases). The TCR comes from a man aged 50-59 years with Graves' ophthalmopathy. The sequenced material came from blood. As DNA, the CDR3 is TGTGCCAGCAGTTTATACGGGGGTACACCCCTCCACTTT. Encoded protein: CASSLYGGTPLHF.